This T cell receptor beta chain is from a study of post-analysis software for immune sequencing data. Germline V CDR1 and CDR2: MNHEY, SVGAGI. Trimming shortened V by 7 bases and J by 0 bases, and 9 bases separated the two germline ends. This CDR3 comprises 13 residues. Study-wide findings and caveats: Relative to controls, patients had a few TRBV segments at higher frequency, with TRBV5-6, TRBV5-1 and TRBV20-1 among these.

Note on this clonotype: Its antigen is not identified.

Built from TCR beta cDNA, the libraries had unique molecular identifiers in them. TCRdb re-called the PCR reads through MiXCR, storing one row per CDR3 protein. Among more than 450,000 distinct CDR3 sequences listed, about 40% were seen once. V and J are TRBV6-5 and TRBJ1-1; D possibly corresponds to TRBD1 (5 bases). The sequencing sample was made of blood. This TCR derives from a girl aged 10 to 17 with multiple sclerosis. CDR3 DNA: TGTGCCAGCACGGGGCAGGTGAACACTGAAGCTTTCTTT. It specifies CASTGQVNTEAFF.